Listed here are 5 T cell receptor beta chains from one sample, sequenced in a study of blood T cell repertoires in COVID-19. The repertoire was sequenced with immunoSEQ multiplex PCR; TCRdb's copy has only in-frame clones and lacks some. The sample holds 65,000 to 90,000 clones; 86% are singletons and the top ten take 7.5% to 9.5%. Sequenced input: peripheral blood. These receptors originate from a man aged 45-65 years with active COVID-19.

This CDR3 reads CASSMGGSGRRNEQFF. DNA for the CDR3: TGTGCCAGTAGTATGGGCGGTAGCGGGAGGCGTAATGAGCAGTTCTTC. This sequence joins TRBV19 and TRBJ2-1, with 10 bases identical to TRBD2. The CDR3 totals 16 residues. CDR1 is LNHDA, CDR2 SQIVND, per germline (reference sequence). The V and J ends lost 3 bases and 7 bases, in that order; junction bases with no gene match: 9.

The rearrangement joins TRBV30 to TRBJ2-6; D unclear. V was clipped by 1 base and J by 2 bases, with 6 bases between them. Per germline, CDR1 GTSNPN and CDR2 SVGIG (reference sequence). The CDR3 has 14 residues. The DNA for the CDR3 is TGTGCCTGGAGTGGGCAAACTGGGGCCAACGTCCTGACTTTC. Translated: CAWSGQTGANVLTF.

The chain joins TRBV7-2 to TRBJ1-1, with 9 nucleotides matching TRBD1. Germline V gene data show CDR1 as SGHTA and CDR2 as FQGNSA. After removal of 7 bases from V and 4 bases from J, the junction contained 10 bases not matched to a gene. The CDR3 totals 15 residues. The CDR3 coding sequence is TGTGCCAGCATCCGGGACAGGGTAGGGTCCACTGAAGCTTTCTTT. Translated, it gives CASIRDRVGSTEAFF.

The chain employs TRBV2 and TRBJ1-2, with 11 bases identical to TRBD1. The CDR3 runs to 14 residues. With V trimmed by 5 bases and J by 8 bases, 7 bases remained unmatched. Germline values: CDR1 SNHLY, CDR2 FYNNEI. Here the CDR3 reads CASSQGGQGAGYTF. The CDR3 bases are TGTGCCAGCAGTCAAGGAGGACAGGGGGCGGGCTACACCTTC. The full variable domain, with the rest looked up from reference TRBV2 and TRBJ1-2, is EPEVTQTPSHQVTQMGQEVILRCVPISNHLYFYWYRQILGQKVEFLVSFYNNEISEKSEIFDDQFSVERPDGSNFTLKIRSTKLEDSAMYFCASSQGGQGAGYTFGSGTRLTVV.

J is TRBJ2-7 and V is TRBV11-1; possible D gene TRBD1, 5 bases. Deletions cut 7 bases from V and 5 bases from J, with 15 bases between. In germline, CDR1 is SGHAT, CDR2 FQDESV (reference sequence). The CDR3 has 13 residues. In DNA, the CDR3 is TGTGCCAGCACCCCTCCCCTGGGGCACGAGCAGTACTTC. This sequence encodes CASTPPLGHEQYF.